This TCR beta chain was obtained from a study of beta chain features in type 1 diabetes. The isolated RNA, all of it, was reverse transcribed, so expressed TCRB transcripts were what got sequenced. Using immunoSEQ multiplex PCR, the repertoire was profiled, and TCRdb retains in-frame clones only, with some absent. The sample lists some 900,000 clones, roughly 17% occurring once. Findings of the study overall: Still unanswered here is whether HLA type influences TCRB rearrangement.

The CDR3 has 15 amino acids. From germline, CDR1 is SGHDT and CDR2 YYEEEE. The V and J ends lost 0 bases and 5 bases, in that order; junction bases with no gene match: 5. The table lists this clone with a count of one. Antigen unknown. Sequencing was performed on naive CD4+ T cells from blood. The source is a woman in her late teens or twenties in good health. The chain recombines TRBV5-6 with TRBJ2-1; TRBD2 agrees at 7 bases. The CDR3 bases are TGTGCCAGCAGCTTGGCGAGTCTAGCGGACAATGAGCAGTTCTTC. Translating it yields CASSLASLADNEQFF.